These 28 T cell receptor beta chains were all obtained from the same sample, sequenced in a study of CD8 T cells in Susac syndrome. RNA totalling roughly 0.45 to 1 ug underwent reverse transcription with random hexamers. TCRdb used MiXCR to reprocess the immunoSEQ multiplex PCR reads, holding one entry per CDR3 protein. The top ten clones hold 0.55% to 0.7% of a sample with approximately 70,000 distinct CDR3 sequences, over 85% of them seen once. Material: CD8+ T cells from PBMCs. The receptors come from a human donor with multiple sclerosis.

This rearrangement joins TRBV27 to TRBJ2-7; D assignment may be TRBD1 or TRBD2 (5 bases each). V gave up 6 bases and J gave up 2 bases, with 11 bases separating them. The CDR3 spans 13 residues. Germline loops: CDR1 MNHEY, CDR2 SMNVEV (reference sequence). CDR3 in amino acids: CASRGTVTYEQYF. The CDR3 nucleotides read TGTGCCAGCAGGGGGACGGTAACCTACGAGCAGTACTTC.

The chain combines TRBV7-9 with TRBJ2-1, with 10 bases aligning to TRBD1. The CDR3 runs to 16 residues. Germline trimming cut 5 bases from V and 5 bases from J; bases unmatched to any gene: 9. Germline assignment: CDR1 SEHNR and CDR2 FQNEAQ (reference sequence). The CDR3 DNA reads TGTGCCAGCAGCCTCCAGACAGGGGGCATTGACAATGAGCAGTTCTTC. It yields the protein CASSLQTGGIDNEQFF.

The J gene is TRBJ2-5, the V gene TRBV5-1; D might be TRBD1 (6 bases). V was shortened by 3 bases and J by 4 bases, with 13 bases between the two germline ends. The germline gives CDR1 SGHRS, CDR2 YFSETQ. The CDR3 runs to 14 residues. The CDR3 nucleotides are TGCGCCAGCAGCTCGCTACAGGGTGGAGAGACCCAGTACTTC. It translates to CASSSLQGGETQYF.

Only a few counts were recorded for this clonotype. V usage is TRBV19 and J usage is TRBJ2-7; 8 nucleotides agree with TRBD1. The V segment lost 5 bases and the J segment 5 bases; nucleotides outside the gene matches: 8. The CDR3 extends over 14 amino acids. CDR1 and CDR2 (germline): LNHDA, SQIVND (reference sequence). The CDR3 here is CASSSRTGLDEQYF. The CDR3 region has the DNA TGTGCCAGTAGTTCCCGGACAGGGTTGGACGAGCAGTACTTC.

V is TRBV6-5 and J is TRBJ2-5, with TRBD1 as a possible D gene (6 bases). The ends were cut back, 4 bases at V and 5 bases at J, with 11 bases in the middle. The germline gives CDR1 MNHEY, CDR2 SVGAGI. The CDR3 contains 13 residues. The CDR3 sequence: CASSLQGAETQYF. The CDR3 DNA sequence: TGTGCCAGCAGTTTACAGGGTGCGGAGACCCAGTACTTC.

The chain combines TRBV7-8 with TRBJ2-7, with D possibly matching TRBD1 (6 bases). The germline gives CDR1 SGHVS, CDR2 FQNEAQ. This CDR3 spans 13 amino acids. Between the trimmed V and J ends, which lost 4 bases and 3 bases, there was a span of 10 bases. The CDR3 DNA is TGTGCCAGCAGCTCAGGACAGTACTACGAGCAGTACTTC. Protein product: CASSSGQYYEQYF.

This sequence joins TRBV27 and TRBJ2-7; D might be TRBD1 (5 bases). V shed 2 bases and J shed 7 bases, with 12 bases lying between them. Germline V CDR1 and CDR2: MNHEY, SMNVEV (reference sequence). The CDR3 length is 13 residues. CDR3 sequence: CASSLTGPPEQYF. CDR3 nucleotides: TGTGCCAGCAGTTTAACAGGACCCCCGGAGCAGTACTTC.

CDR3 loop: CASSYVDGYTF. The CDR3 DNA is TGTGCCAGCAGTTACGTTGATGGTTATACCTTC. The gene calls are TRBV6-2 or TRBV6-3 and TRBJ1-2; D is uncertain. The CDR3 consists of 11 residues. Deletions cut 2 bases from V and 14 bases from J, with 12 bases between. Germline V lookup: CDR1 MNHEY, CDR2 SVGEGT.

The chain recombines TRBV2 with TRBJ2-1; 8 bases are shared with TRBD2. CDR1 SNHLY and CDR2 FYNNEI come from the germline V gene. The J segment lost 9 bases and the V segment lost 10 bases, leaving 5 bases of the junction unmatched. This CDR3 spans 11 amino acids. In nucleotides, the CDR3 is TGTGCCATACAGCGGGAGAGTGAGCAGTTCTTC. Amino acids: CAIQRESEQFF.

This clonotype has only one observation. This chain joins TRBV28 and TRBJ2-7; the D gene could be TRBD1 or TRBD2 (6 bases each). The CDR3 is 14 residues long. V lost 3 bases and J 4 bases, leaving 13 bases between the germline ends. Germline lookup yields CDR1 MDHEN and CDR2 SYDVKM. The DNA for the CDR3 is TGTGCCAGCAGTTTCATCCGGGGGCGATACGAGCAGTACTTC. Amino acid sequence: CASSFIRGRYEQYF.

This clonotype was detected a few times. This chain links TRBV5-1 with TRBJ2-7; weak D call: TRBD2 (6 bases). The germline CDR1 and CDR2 sequences are SGHRS and YFSETQ. The CDR3 loop spans 14 amino acids. Deletions cut 4 bases from V and 3 bases from J, with 14 bases between. The CDR3: CASSPRDWFYEQYF. The CDR3 DNA is TGCGCCAGCAGCCCTCGGGACTGGTTCTACGAGCAGTACTTC.

The rearrangement joins TRBV12-3 or TRBV12-4 to TRBJ2-2; 8 nucleotides agree with TRBD2. V lost 7 bases, J lost 7 bases, and 5 bases stayed unmatched. The CDR3 has 13 residues. CDR3 DNA: TGTGCCAGCAAGCTAGCGGGTAACGGGGAGCTGTTTTTT. Protein product: CASKLAGNGELFF.

The CDR3 bases are TGTGCCAGCAGTGCGGACCACCGGCCCTCCAATGAGCAGTTCTTC. Translation gives CASSADHRPSNEQFF. The chain joins TRBV6-6 to TRBJ2-1, with D uncertain. This CDR3 region has 15 residues. The germline V gene has CDR1 MNHNY and CDR2 SVGAGI (reference sequence). V dropped 5 bases and J dropped 6 bases, with 17 bases sitting between them.

Comments on this clonotype: The junction departs from the called germline gene at one end, perhaps through a read error. J is TRBJ1-2 and V is TRBV20-1, with no clear D. The CDR3 length is 14 residues. Per the germline V gene, CDR1 is DFQATT and CDR2 is SNEGSKA (reference sequence). CDR3 region: CSARDGEANYGYTF. CDR3 nucleotides: TGCAGTGCCAGAGATGGGGAAGCTAACTATGGCTACACCTTC.

The genes are TRBV2 and TRBJ2-1; maybe TRBD2 (5 bases). The V gene lost 4 bases and the J gene lost 12 bases, with 13 bases spanning the gap. The CDR3 sequence is 12 residues long. Germline lookup yields CDR1 SNHLY and CDR2 FYNNEI. This CDR3 is CASSGSGGGQFF. CDR3 sequence (DNA): TGTGCCAGCAGTGGGAGTGGAGGTGGGCAGTTCTTC.

CDR3 sequence: CSARNLGVEEKLFF. CDR3 nucleotides: TGCAGTGCCAGAAACTTGGGGGTTGAAGAAAAACTGTTTTTT. This chain uses TRBV20-1 with TRBJ1-4; D perhaps matches TRBD1 (5 bases). Germline V lookup: CDR1 DFQATT, CDR2 SNEGSKA (reference sequence). The CDR3 runs 14 residues. V lost 6 bases to trimming and J lost 8 bases, with 19 bases between them.

This chain joins TRBV5-6 and TRBJ2-1; D is uncertain. Germline loops: CDR1 SGHDT, CDR2 YYEEEE. The CDR3 runs 12 residues. V was shortened by 5 bases and J by 8 bases, with 11 bases between the two germline ends. The CDR3 loop is CASSVETYEQFF. CDR3 DNA sequence: TGTGCCAGCAGTGTAGAGACGTATGAGCAGTTCTTC.

The genes are TRBV6-7 and TRBJ2-7; a possible D gene is TRBD1 (6 bases). TRBV6-7 is an open reading frame whose function is uncertain. CDR3 length equals 16 residues. V lost 2 bases and J 5 bases, leaving 19 bases between the germline ends. CDR3 nucleotides: TGTGCCAGCAGTTACGCCCGACAGGAGGAGAGGGACGAGCAGTACTTC. Translated: CASSYARQEERDEQYF.

The chain joins TRBV28 to TRBJ2-7, with D maybe TRBD1 (5 bases). Germline V lookup: CDR1 MDHEN, CDR2 SYDVKM. Trimming cost V 8 bases and J 3 bases, with 14 bases left between them. The CDR3 covers 13 residues. The CDR3 DNA is TGTGCCAGCGGAGACAGCCCTTTCTACGAGCAGTACTTC. It yields the protein CASGDSPFYEQYF. The complete variable domain, with remaining parts taken from reference TRBV28 and TRBJ2-7, reads DVKVTQSSRYLVKRTGEKVFLECVQDMDHENMFWYRQDPGLGLRLIYFSYDVKMKEKGDIPEGYSVSREKKERFSLILESASTNQTSMYLCASGDSPFYEQYFGPGTRLTVT.

This clonotype was observed a single time. This rearrangement joins TRBV7-3 to TRBJ2-1; 8 bases line up with TRBD2. With 1 base clipped from V and 5 bases from J, the junction kept 4 bases outside the gene matches. Germline CDR1 SGHTA, CDR2 FQGTGA. The CDR3 spans 15 residues. DNA of the CDR3: TGTGCCAGCAGCTTAAGAGCGGGGGTCAACAATGAGCAGTTCTTC. Translating it yields CASSLRAGVNNEQFF.

The V call is TRBV3-1, the J call TRBJ2-5; the D is unclear. The germline CDR1 and CDR2 sequences are LGHDT and YNNKEL (reference sequence). Between the trimmed V and J ends, which lost 4 bases and 1 base, there was a span of 13 bases. This CDR3 spans 15 amino acids. Here the CDR3 reads CASSPPGGIQETQYF. The CDR3 DNA follows: TGTGCCAGCAGCCCGCCGGGCGGAATCCAAGAGACCCAGTACTTC.

The genes are TRBV21-1 and TRBJ1-1. TRBV21-1 is noted as a pseudogene. CDR3 length equals 13 residues. The CDR3 spells CASSKGRSPEAFF. CDR3 DNA sequence: TGTGCCAGCAGCAAAGGGAGGAGCCCTGAAGCTTTCTTT.

This clonotype was seen a single time. The rearrangement links TRBV3-1 to TRBJ2-7; a possible D gene is TRBD1 (5 bases). Germline CDR1 is LGHDT and CDR2 is YNNKEL (reference sequence). Trimming pared 4 bases from V and 5 bases from J, leaving 15 bases between. The CDR3 extends over 14 amino acids. The CDR3 coding sequence is TGTGCCAGCAGCCCCCAGGGCTTGTTCCACGAGCAGTACTTC. Residues: CASSPQGLFHEQYF.

The chain carries TRBV2 and TRBJ1-1, with 10 bases identical to TRBD1. J lost 6 bases, V lost 3 bases, and 7 bases had no gene match. Germline values: CDR1 SNHLY, CDR2 FYNNEI. This CDR3 has 15 residues. The CDR3 DNA sequence: TGTGCCAGCAGTGAGAATCGGGACAGGGGACCTGAAGCTTTCTTT. Translation: CASSENRDRGPEAFF.

This chain joins TRBV20-1 and TRBJ2-2; D is uncertain. Deletions cut 1 base from V and 0 bases from J, with 12 bases between. The CDR3 extends over 16 amino acids. Germline assignment: CDR1 DFQATT and CDR2 SNEGSKA (reference sequence). The CDR3 coding sequence is TGCAGTGCTAGAGGATTAGACACCACGAACACCGGGGAGCTGTTTTTT. Protein sequence: CSARGLDTTNTGELFF.

The chain links TRBV29-1 to TRBJ2-1; 10 bases are shared with TRBD2. The length of the CDR3 is 15 residues. Germline CDR1 is SQVTM and CDR2 is ANQGSEA. With 0 bases clipped from V and 5 bases from J, the junction kept 4 bases outside the gene matches. CDR3: CSVEERTSGNNEQFF. The CDR3 DNA reads as TGCAGCGTTGAAGAGAGGACTAGCGGAAACAATGAGCAGTTCTTC.

V is TRBV29-1 and J is TRBJ2-3, with 7 bases fitting TRBD1. After removal of 5 bases from V and 6 bases from J, the junction contained 5 bases not matched to a gene. The CDR3 length is 12 residues. Germline V lookup: CDR1 SQVTM, CDR2 ANQGSEA. The CDR3 loop reads CSVPRGWDTQYF. The CDR3 nucleotides read TGCAGCGTTCCCAGGGGGTGGGATACGCAGTATTTT.

The rearrangement links TRBV27 to TRBJ2-7, with D maybe TRBD1 (5 bases). The CDR3 sequence is 13 residues long. The germline V and J ends were trimmed by 5 bases and 3 bases, with 11 bases remaining between them. Germline V gives CDR1 MNHEY, CDR2 SMNVEV (reference sequence). The CDR3 region has the DNA TGTGCCAGCAGTCAAGGGGCGCTCTACGAGCAGTACTTC. Protein: CASSQGALYEQYF.